The next 30 T cell receptor beta chains were all read from a single sample in a study of blood T cell repertoires in COVID-19. Here immunoSEQ multiplex PCR was the method, and the copy in TCRdb shows in-frame clones only, minus some. The profile shows 200,000 to 250,000 clones, around 80% of them singletons. Sequencing was performed on PBMCs or T cells enriched from blood (not recorded which). The source is a man aged 25-40 years with acute COVID-19.

The rearrangement joins TRBV5-1 to TRBJ1-2; weak D call: TRBD1 (6 bases). With 1 base removed from V and 7 bases from J, the gap between germline ends came to 14 bases. CDR3 length: 14 residues. Germline-derived CDR1 and CDR2 are SGHRS and YFSETQ. CDR3 region: CASSLFSGEVGYTF. CDR3 bases: TGCGCCAGCAGCTTGTTTTCAGGGGAAGTTGGCTACACCTTC.

The chain employs TRBV6-4 and TRBJ1-1; D may be TRBD1 (6 bases). The CDR3 contains 15 residues. Germline V gene data show CDR1 as MRHNA and CDR2 as SNTAGT. Trimming removed 8 bases at V and 0 bases at J, with 16 bases between. CDR3 bases: TGTGCCAGCCAAAAAGAACAGGGACTGAACACTGAAGCTTTCTTT. It translates to CASQKEQGLNTEAFF.

This clone was seen a handful of times. CDR3: CSVRDRGFDNEQFF. The DNA of the CDR3 is TGCAGCGTTCGGGACAGGGGTTTCGACAATGAGCAGTTCTTC. This sequence joins TRBV29-1 and TRBJ2-1; 10 positions agree with TRBD1. Germline V gene data show CDR1 as SQVTM and CDR2 as ANQGSEA. The CDR3 is 14 residues long. Trimming removed 5 bases from V and 5 bases from J; junction bases left unmatched: 6.

This sequence joins TRBV28 and TRBJ1-3; D gene unclear. Germline V lookup: CDR1 MDHEN, CDR2 SYDVKM. V was trimmed by 6 bases and J by 0 bases, leaving 9 bases between them. The CDR3 is 14 amino acids. The CDR3 loop is CASRGAYSGNTIYF. CDR3 sequence (DNA): TGTGCCAGCAGGGGCGCATACTCTGGAAACACCATATATTTT.

This clone appeared once. The CDR3 region has the DNA TGTGCCAGCAGTTACGGACAGGGCCCCCATGGCTACACCTTC. It yields the protein CASSYGQGPHGYTF. The chain joins TRBV6-5 to TRBJ1-2; 8 nucleotides match TRBD1. Germline loops: CDR1 MNHEY, CDR2 SVGAGI. The junction had 5 bases not matched to a gene; V was cut back by 2 bases and J by 6 bases. The CDR3 totals 14 residues.

The chain uses TRBV5-4 and TRBJ2-7; TRBD2 matches 9 bases. The CDR3 covers 17 residues. The germline V gene encodes CDR1 SGHNT and CDR2 YYREEE (reference sequence). The ends lost 0 bases at V and 2 bases at J; junction bases unmatched: 9. For the CDR3, the DNA is TGTGCCAGCAGCTTGGCCGGCCTAGCGGGGATCACCTACGAGCAGTACTTC. It is translated as CASSLAGLAGITYEQYF.

The chain joins TRBV2 to TRBJ1-5, with 12 bases fitting TRBD1. V shed 6 bases, J shed 3 bases, and the junction held 6 bases outside the gene matches. The CDR3 runs 16 residues. Germline CDR1 is SNHLY and CDR2 is FYNNEI. The DNA of the CDR3 is TGTGCCAGCAGGGGACAGGGGGCAGCTGCCAATCAGCCCCAGCATTTT. It is translated as CASRGQGAAANQPQHF.

The chain links TRBV7-2 to TRBJ2-5, with D perhaps matching TRBD1 (6 bases). The V end lost 4 bases, the J end lost 5 bases, and 17 bases lay between the germline ends. The CDR3 has 15 amino acids. Germline CDR1 SGHTA, CDR2 FQGNSA. This CDR3 is CASSSKHSRGETQYF. CDR3 DNA sequence: TGTGCCAGCAGCTCTAAACACAGTAGGGGGGAGACCCAGTACTTC.

This clone was detected only once. V is TRBV5-1 and J is TRBJ2-1, with TRBD2 matching over 7 bases. The CDR3 is 16 amino acids. After removal of 3 bases from V and 4 bases from J, the junction contained 10 bases not matched to a gene. Germline CDR1 is SGHRS and CDR2 is YFSETQ. The CDR3 loop is CASSSLARGRYNEQFF. In DNA form, the CDR3 reads TGCGCCAGCAGCTCATTAGCGCGGGGGAGGTACAATGAGCAGTTCTTC.

The chain links TRBV19 to TRBJ1-5, with D hard to call. Germline V gene data show CDR1 as LNHDA and CDR2 as SQIVND (reference sequence). This CDR3 has 15 amino acids. With 9 bases removed from V and 3 bases from J, the gap between germline ends came to 18 bases. The CDR3 spells CASLPQFHDNQPQHF. CDR3 in DNA: TGTGCCAGCCTCCCCCAGTTCCATGACAATCAGCCCCAGCATTTT.

The genes are TRBV24-1 and TRBJ2-5, with no clear D. With 5 bases removed from V and 0 bases from J, the gap between germline ends came to 9 bases. From germline, CDR1 is KGHDR and CDR2 SFDVKD. The CDR3 runs to 14 residues. Here the CDR3 reads CATSARNNQETQYF. The DNA for the CDR3 is TGTGCCACCAGTGCGCGGAACAACCAAGAGACCCAGTACTTC.

The J gene is TRBJ2-6, the V gene TRBV5-4; D might be TRBD2 (6 bases). Germline V gives CDR1 SGHNT, CDR2 YYREEE (reference sequence). With 6 bases removed from V and 2 bases from J, the gap between germline ends came to 15 bases. The CDR3 is made up of 16 amino acids. The CDR3 here is CASTSLPGAGANVLTF. CDR3 nucleotides: TGTGCCAGCACCTCTCTTCCGGGGGCTGGGGCCAACGTCCTGACTTTC.

About this clone: The same CDR3 can be traced to other DNA sequences in this sample. The rearrangement joins TRBV5-1 to TRBJ1-1; 8 bases map to TRBD1. The length of the CDR3 is 14 residues. CDR1 is SGHRS and CDR2 is YFSETQ in the germline V gene. The V gene end was trimmed by 3 bases and the J gene end by 1 base; junction bases not matched to a gene: 2. The CDR3 DNA sequence: TGCGCCAGCAGCTCTGGACAGGGGAACACTGAAGCTTTCTTT. It encodes CASSSGQGNTEAFF.

This clone was seen repeatedly, ten times or more. The chain joins TRBV11-2 to TRBJ2-1; TRBD2 aligns across 9 bases. The CDR3 runs to 14 residues. CDR1 is SGHAT, CDR2 FQNNGV, per germline. Losses at the gene ends were 1 base for V and 9 bases for J; bases not matched to a gene: 4. The CDR3 nucleotides are TGTGCCAGCAGCTTAGCGGGACTAGCATCTGAGCAGTTCTTC. Protein: CASSLAGLASEQFF. Full variable domain (outside the CDR3, taken from reference TRBV11-2 and TRBJ2-1): EAGVAQSPRYKIIEKRQSVAFWCNPISGHATLYWYQQILGQGPKLLIQFQNNGVVDDSQLPKDRFSAERLKGVDSTLKIQPAKLEDSAVYLCASSLAGLASEQFFGPGTRLTVL.

The chain is built from TRBV5-4 and TRBJ1-1; weak D call: TRBD1 (6 bases). Germline CDR1 SGHNT, CDR2 YYREEE (reference sequence). Trimming cost V 5 bases and J 3 bases, with 20 bases left between them. The length of the CDR3 is 16 residues. The CDR3 bases are TGTGCCAGCAGGCGAAGGGACACTGGGGGTTACACTGAAGCTTTCTTT. Its protein is CASRRRDTGGYTEAFF.

The rearrangement links TRBV15 to TRBJ1-6, with D possibly being TRBD1 (6 bases). V was cut by 0 bases and J by 10 bases, with 16 bases left in between. CDR3 size: 16 residues. Germline assignment: CDR1 LNHNV and CDR2 YYDKDF (reference sequence). This CDR3 reads CATSRDYQGMGSPLHF. CDR3 DNA: TGTGCCACCAGCAGAGATTACCAGGGGATGGGATCACCCCTCCACTTT.

This clone has a single count. V is TRBV5-1 and J is TRBJ2-3, with 15 bases fitting TRBD2. This CDR3 is built from 18 residues. Trimming at V came to 4 bases and at J to 6 bases, leaving 12 bases not matched to a gene. Looked up from germline, CDR1 is SGHRS and CDR2 is YFSETQ. The CDR3 loop reads CASSPGLAGGWPQDTQYF. Here the CDR3 DNA reads TGCGCCAGCAGCCCGGGACTAGCGGGGGGCTGGCCCCAGGATACGCAGTATTTT.

This clone showed up just a few times. V is TRBV9 and J is TRBJ1-4; D is unclear. Germline CDR1 and CDR2: SGDLS and YYNGEE. The CDR3 extends over 14 amino acids. The germline V and J ends were trimmed by 1 base and 4 bases, with 8 bases remaining between them. In nucleotides, the CDR3 is TGTGCCAGCAGCGTAACCGGTTTTAATGAAAAACTGTTTTTT. Protein: CASSVTGFNEKLFF.

The chain links TRBV12-3 or TRBV12-4 to TRBJ1-1; tentative D call: TRBD1 (6 bases). The CDR3 is 13 amino acids. V dropped 10 bases and J dropped 4 bases, with 16 bases sitting between them. The CDR3 DNA reads as TGTGCCACCCTCACACCAGGGGCCACTGAAGCTTTCTTT. Its translation is CATLTPGATEAFF.

In nucleotides, the CDR3 is TGTGCCAGCAGTGACTCTGTAGGCACAGGGAGCTCCTACAATGAGCAGTTCTTC. As protein: CASSDSVGTGSSYNEQFF. The gene calls are TRBV2 and TRBJ2-1; D might be TRBD1 (6 bases). The CDR3 is 18 amino acids. Between the trimmed V and J ends, which lost 3 bases and 0 bases, there was a span of 18 bases. CDR1 is SNHLY and CDR2 is FYNNEI in the germline V gene.

The gene calls are TRBV6-5 and TRBJ1-5; 7 bases are shared with TRBD1. Trimming cost V 6 bases and J 7 bases; bases outside gene matches: 6. The V gene's germline CDR1 is MNHEY and CDR2 SVGAGI. This CDR3 comprises 13 residues. The DNA for the CDR3 is TGTGCCAGCAGCAACAGGGGTGGCCAGCCCCAGCATTTT. This encodes CASSNRGGQPQHF.

The V call is TRBV7-9, the J call TRBJ2-1, with no clear D. The CDR3 is made up of 11 amino acids. Trimming took 2 bases from V and 9 from J, leaving 5 bases between them. Looked up from germline, CDR1 is SEHNR and CDR2 is FQNEAQ (reference sequence). CDR3 loop: CASSLISEQFF. In DNA form, the CDR3 reads TGTGCCAGCAGCTTAATCTCTGAGCAGTTCTTC.

The chain couples TRBV28 to TRBJ1-1; D might be TRBD1 (6 bases). Germline assignment: CDR1 MDHEN and CDR2 SYDVKM. The length of the CDR3 is 13 residues. The V gene lost 4 bases and the J gene lost 3 bases, with 9 bases spanning the gap. As DNA, the CDR3 is TGTGCCAGCAGTTCCACAGGGTACACTGAAGCTTTCTTT. Amino acid sequence: CASSSTGYTEAFF.

The V and J genes are TRBV7-6 and TRBJ2-7; 8 bases fit TRBD1. The CDR3 consists of 16 residues. CDR1 and CDR2 from the germline V gene are SGHVS and FNYEAQ. Unmatched junction bases numbered 12, after V lost 4 bases and J lost 4 bases. The CDR3 loop is CASSSAATGTGYEQYF. The CDR3 DNA sequence: TGTGCCAGCAGCTCAGCCGCCACCGGGACAGGATACGAGCAGTACTTC.

The CDR3 loop is CASSAGPGTGSEKLFF. CDR3 bases: TGTGCCAGCAGCGCCGGTCCGGGGACAGGGAGCGAAAAACTGTTTTTT. The chain combines TRBV5-4 with TRBJ1-4; TRBD1 aligns across 9 bases. CDR3 length: 16 residues. The V segment lost 4 bases and the J segment 8 bases; nucleotides outside the gene matches: 12. Germline loops: CDR1 SGHNT, CDR2 YYREEE (reference sequence).

The chain joins TRBV7-9 to TRBJ2-1; 8 bases align to TRBD2. Trimming removed 5 bases from V and 0 bases from J; junction bases left unmatched: 9. Germline V gene lookup returns CDR1 SEHNR and CDR2 FQNEAQ (reference sequence). This CDR3 has 17 residues. The CDR3 DNA follows: TGTGCCAGCAGCACCCGGGAGGGGGTGAGCTCCTACAATGAGCAGTTCTTC. Protein sequence: CASSTREGVSSYNEQFF.

In its sample, this clone was seen a few times. The rearrangement uses TRBV19 and TRBJ2-1, with a tentative D call TRBD2 (6 bases). Germline V gene data show CDR1 as LNHDA and CDR2 as SQIVND (reference sequence). The V end was cut by 3 bases, the J end by 6 bases, with 15 bases between. This CDR3 has 15 amino acids. The CDR3 is CASSMEGWGTNEQFF. The CDR3 DNA reads TGTGCCAGTAGTATGGAGGGTTGGGGGACCAATGAGCAGTTCTTC.

The chain employs TRBV25-1 and TRBJ1-4; 7 bases match TRBD1. After removal of 8 bases from V and 3 bases from J, the junction contained 3 bases not matched to a gene. This CDR3 is built from 13 residues. The V gene's germline CDR1 is MGHDK and CDR2 SYGVNS. The CDR3 DNA reads as TGTGCCAGCCGACAGGGTCCTAATGAAAAACTGTTTTTT. This translates into CASRQGPNEKLFF.

The chain couples TRBV7-2 to TRBJ2-2, with TRBD2 identical over 9 bases. The CDR3 runs to 15 residues. The germline CDR1 and CDR2 sequences are SGHTA and FQGNSA. V trimming: 5 bases; J trimming: 4 bases; junction bases outside the gene matches: 5. CDR3 sequence (DNA): TGTGCCAGCAGCCCCTCGGGACTAGCCACCGGGGAGCTGTTTTTT. Its translation: CASSPSGLATGELFF.

The chain is built from TRBV29-1 and TRBJ1-6, with 9 bases lining up with TRBD1. The V gene's germline CDR1 is SQVTM and CDR2 ANQGSEA. V dropped 6 bases and J dropped 8; count of bases not matched to a gene: 5. This CDR3 has 13 amino acids. This CDR3 reads CSVGQGSYSPLHF. CDR3 DNA sequence: TGCAGCGTGGGACAGGGATCCTATTCACCCCTCCACTTT. Drawing the rest from reference TRBV29-1 and TRBJ1-6, the complete variable domain is SAVISQKPSRDICQRGTSLTIQCQVDSQVTMMFWYRQQPGQSLTLIATANQGSEATYESGFVIDKFPISRPNLTFSTLTVSNMSPEDSSIYLCSVGQGSYSPLHFGNGTRLTVT.